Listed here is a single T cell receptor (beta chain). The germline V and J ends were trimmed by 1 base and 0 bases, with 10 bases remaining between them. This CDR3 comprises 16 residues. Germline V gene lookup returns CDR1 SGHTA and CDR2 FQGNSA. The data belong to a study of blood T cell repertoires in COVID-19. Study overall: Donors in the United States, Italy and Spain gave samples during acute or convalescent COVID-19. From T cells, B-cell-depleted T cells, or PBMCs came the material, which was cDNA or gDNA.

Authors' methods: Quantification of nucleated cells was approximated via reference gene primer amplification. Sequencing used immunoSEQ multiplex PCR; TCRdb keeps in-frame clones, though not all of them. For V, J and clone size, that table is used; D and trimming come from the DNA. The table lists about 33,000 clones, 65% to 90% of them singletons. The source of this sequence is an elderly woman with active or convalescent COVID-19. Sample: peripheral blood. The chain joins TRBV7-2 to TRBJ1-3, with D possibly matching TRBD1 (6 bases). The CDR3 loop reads CASSLGTVSSGNTIYF. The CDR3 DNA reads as TGTGCCAGCAGCTTAGGGACAGTTTCCTCTGGAAACACCATATATTTT.